The rows below give T cell receptor beta chains drawn from one sample of a study of OX40 agonist ivuxolimab in advanced cancers. Sequenced by immunoSEQ multiplex PCR; TCRdb stores in-frame clones only, minus some. The profile shows roughly 120,000 clones, about 90% of them singletons. The material sequenced was CD4+ or CD8+ T cells sorted from blood, taken in a trial of the OX40 agonist ivuxolimab. Every receptor here comes from an adult with an advanced solid tumor such as melanoma, head and neck, liver or kidney cancer. Each CDR3 is given with its conserved first and last residue. The D gene is left open where the match is weak. Size is stated for part of the rows, as once, few or many counts, or as a class when the clone is expanded.

clone_size,d_call,cdr3_length,j_call,v_call,cdr3_aa,cdr3_nt
once,TRBD2,16,TRBJ2-3,TRBV9,CASSGLAGGATDTQYF,TGTGCCAGCAGCGGACTAGCGGGGGGGGCCACAGATACGCAGTATTTT
-,-,13,TRBJ2-3,TRBV5-1,CASSLRRGDTQYF,TGCGCCAGCAGTCTTCGCCGAGGGGATACGCAGTATTTT
once,TRBD1,15,TRBJ2-3,TRBV7-3,CASSSGTGTTNTQYF,TGTGCCAGCAGTTCCGGGACAGGGACAACGAATACGCAGTATTTT
-,-,14,TRBJ2-5,TRBV28,CASLDRQNQETQYF,TGTGCCAGTCTGGACCGACAGAACCAAGAGACCCAGTACTTC
-,-,14,TRBJ1-3,TRBV30,CAGNRGNSGNTIYF,TGTGCCGGAAACAGAGGAAACTCTGGAAACACCATATATTTT
few,TRBD1,16,TRBJ1-5,TRBV4-2,CASSRLEGQGSQPQHF,TGTGCCAGCAGCCGCCTGGAAGGACAGGGGAGTCAGCCCCAGCATTTT
once,-,17,TRBJ2-1,TRBV25-1,CASSESYRDSPWGEQFF,TGTGCCAGCAGTGAATCTTACCGGGACTCGCCTTGGGGTGAGCAGTTCTTC
-,-,13,TRBJ1-1,TRBV28,CASSLLTLPEAFF,TGTGCCAGCAGTTTGCTTACCCTCCCTGAAGCTTTCTTT
once,-,14,TRBJ2-7,TRBV28,CASAAPGRSYEQYF,TGTGCCAGCGCCGCCCCTGGACGCTCCTACGAGCAGTACTTC
-,-,15,TRBJ2-1,TRBV7-3,CASSLLGPGNNEQFF,TGTGCCAGCAGCTTACTAGGACCAGGAAACAATGAGCAGTTCTTC
-,TRBD1,15,TRBJ1-1,TRBV11-2,CASSFDDRGNTEAFF,TGTGCCAGCAGTTTTGACGACAGGGGGAACACTGAAGCTTTCTTT
-,TRBD1,14,TRBJ1-1,TRBV6-5,CASSRRTGGTEAFF,TGTGCCAGCAGTCGGCGGACAGGGGGCACTGAAGCTTTCTTT
-,-,17,TRBJ2-1,TRBV5-4,CASSLGVGGGSYNEQFF,TGTGCCAGCAGCTTGGGTGTCGGAGGGGGCTCCTACAATGAGCAGTTCTTC
-,-,14,TRBJ2-1,TRBV2,CASSAGHPTDEQFF,TGTGCCAGCAGTGCAGGACACCCGACCGATGAGCAGTTCTTC
-,TRBD1,15,TRBJ1-4,TRBV30,CAWSPWDRGREKLFF,TGTGCCTGGAGTCCCTGGGACAGGGGGCGGGAAAAACTGTTTTTT
-,-,14,TRBJ2-4,TRBV28,CASSLGNPGDIQYF,TGTGCCAGCAGTTTGGGCAACCCGGGGGACATTCAGTACTTC
-,-,13,TRBJ1-2,TRBV11-3,CASSLLSDRFPFF,TGTGCCAGCAGCTTACTGAGCGACAGGTTTCCCTTCTTC
-,TRBD2,15,TRBJ2-1,TRBV10-3,CAISESSSGSPEQFF,TGTGCCATCAGTGAGTCGAGTAGCGGGAGTCCTGAGCAGTTCTTC
-,TRBD2,14,TRBJ2-1,TRBV27,CASSSERGGNEQFF,TGTGCCAGCAGTTCAGAGCGGGGGGGAAATGAGCAGTTCTTC
-,-,17,TRBJ1-2,TRBV19,CASSIPGELGANYGYTF,TGTGCCAGTAGTATACCCGGAGAGCTGGGAGCTAACTATGGCTACACCTTC
-,-,13,TRBJ1-5,TRBV11-2,CASSSNGFQPQHF,TGTGCCAGCAGTTCAAATGGGTTTCAGCCCCAGCATTTT